The T cell receptor beta chain described here comes from a study of radiotherapy plus CTLA-4 blockade in lung cancer. Study overall: For 18% of patients, objective responses occurred, and approximately 30% had disease control.

The sample holds a few counts of this clone. The antigen remains undetermined. Repertoires were generated with immunoSEQ multiplex PCR, while TCRdb's copy carries only in-frame clones and drops some. The sample contains about 28,000 clones, around 80% of which appear only once. Study-wide results and caveats: An expansion of tumor-derived TCR clones occurred in blood after radiotherapy plus ipilimumab. Reports state that early shifts in blood T cell clones, with interferon-beta, best predicted response.

V was pared by 2 bases and J by 2 bases, with 6 bases between. The CDR3 spans 13 residues. The germline V gene has CDR1 MNHEY and CDR2 SVGAGI. V usage is TRBV6-5 and J usage is TRBJ2-5; unclear D gene. Specimen: peripheral blood, collected from a patient treated with radiotherapy plus ipilimumab. The TCR originated in a human donor with non-small cell lung cancer who had stable disease on radiotherapy plus ipilimumab. CDR3 sequence (DNA): TGTGCCAGCAGTTACACACTGCAAGAGACCCAGTACTTC. Translated: CASSYTLQETQYF.